Below, 14 T cell receptor beta chains from the same sample are listed, as sequenced in a study of T cells in Graves' hyperthyroidism and ophthalmopathy. TCR beta CDR3 sequences were amplified from RNA transcripts. First-round RT-PCR targeting the TCR CDR3 was performed with the HTBI primer set. TCRdb re-analysed the multiplex PCR reads in MiXCR, keeping a single row per CDR3 protein. The repertoire has about 210,000 distinct CDR3 sequences, more than 15% of them found once; the top ten carry 50%. The sample consisted of blood. The source of these receptors is a man aged 45 to 65 with Graves' hyperthyroidism.

This clonotype turned up a few times. V usage is TRBV6-2 or TRBV6-3 and J usage is TRBJ2-7; D may correspond to TRBD1 or TRBD2 (5 bases each). This CDR3 has 14 residues. Germline V gene data show CDR1 as MNHEY and CDR2 as SVGEGT. Deletions cut 5 bases from V and 3 bases from J, with 14 bases between. For the CDR3, the DNA is TGTGCCAGCAGTCTTGAGGGACGGAGCTACGAGCAGTACTTC. It specifies CASSLEGRSYEQYF.

In this sample, this clonotype turned up many times. The chain combines TRBV24-1 with TRBJ2-1; D call uncertain. The CDR3 has 11 residues. V lost 4 bases, J lost 10 bases, and 7 bases lay in between. Germline V gives CDR1 KGHDR, CDR2 SFDVKD. CDR3 sequence: CATSESREQFF. CDR3 coding DNA: TGTGCCACCAGTGAGAGTAGGGAGCAGTTCTTC.

This clonotype has a count of ten or more. This chain connects TRBV7-2 to TRBJ2-5; D not certain. V lost 2 bases to trimming and J lost 5 bases, with 21 bases between them. The CDR3 loop spans 17 amino acids. The germline gives CDR1 SGHTA, CDR2 FQGNSA. The CDR3 coding sequence is TGTGCCAGCAGCTTACGCGTAGGTGGGCTTCTCCCGGAGACCCAGTACTTC. Its protein is CASSLRVGGLLPETQYF.

This clonotype has a count of ten or more. V is TRBV7-2 and J is TRBJ2-4; TRBD2 matches 11 bases. This CDR3 comprises 16 residues. V lost 5 bases and J lost 6; bases outside the gene matches: 9. Looked up from germline, CDR1 is SGHTA and CDR2 is FQGNSA. CDR3 protein: CASSPRRLAGINIQYF. As DNA, the CDR3 is TGTGCCAGCAGCCCGAGAAGACTAGCGGGGATAAACATTCAGTACTTC. Together with reference TRBV7-2 and TRBJ2-4, the CDR3 gives the full variable domain: GAGVSQSPSNKVTEKGKDVELRCDPISGHTALYWYRQSLGQGLEFLIYFQGNSAPDKSGLPSDRFSAERTGGSVSTLTIQRTQQEDSAVYLCASSPRRLAGINIQYFGAGTRLSVL.

This clonotype came up many times. The V call is TRBV12-3 or TRBV12-4, the J call TRBJ1-1; TRBD1 agrees at 8 bases. CDR3 length equals 14 residues. With V trimmed by 7 bases and J by 6 bases, 10 bases remained unmatched. CDR3 sequence reads: CASTNRQGRAEAFF. The CDR3 DNA is TGTGCCAGCACCAATAGACAGGGGCGCGCTGAAGCTTTCTTT.

Regarding this clonotype: A much larger clone sits a single nucleotide away, making a read error possible. This chain uses TRBV3-1 with TRBJ2-7; TRBD1 matches 8 bases. This CDR3 is 15 amino acids long. Germline lookup yields CDR1 LGHDT and CDR2 YNNKEL (reference sequence). Trimming removed 4 bases from V and 7 bases from J; junction bases left unmatched: 12. The CDR3, as DNA: TGTGCCAGCAGCCCAGGGCAGGGGGCTTTGGATGAGCAGTACTTC. This encodes CASSPGQGALDEQYF.

This chain links TRBV12-3 or TRBV12-4 with TRBJ2-2; 8 positions agree with TRBD2. CDR3 length: 16 residues. The V gene end was trimmed by 2 bases and the J gene end by 4 bases; junction bases not matched to a gene: 6. The CDR3 is CASSLTLAGGTGELFF. The DNA of the CDR3 is TGTGCCAGCAGTTTAACGTTGGCGGGGGGCACCGGGGAGCTGTTTTTT.

This clonotype was observed a handful of times. This chain uses TRBV10-1 with TRBJ2-1, with 10 positions matching TRBD2. The CDR3 contains 15 residues. Per germline, CDR1 WNHNN and CDR2 SYGVQD (reference sequence). With V trimmed by 6 bases and J by 6 bases, 8 bases remained unmatched. Here the CDR3 DNA reads TGCGCCAGCAGCAAAACTAGCGGGGCCCCCAATGAGCAGTTCTTC. Protein: CASSKTSGAPNEQFF.

The sample holds a few counts of this clonotype. This sequence joins TRBV12-3 or TRBV12-4 and TRBJ2-2; 8 bases align to TRBD1. The J segment lost 7 bases and the V segment lost 8 bases, leaving 15 bases of the junction unmatched. The CDR3 contains 16 residues. The CDR3 bases are TGTGCCAGCCGCCGGGGTAGCCAGGGGGCTATCGGGGAGCTGTTTTTT. Residues: CASRRGSQGAIGELFF.

The chain links TRBV9 to TRBJ2-5, with 12 bases lining up with TRBD2. The CDR3 is 17 amino acids. Germline V gene data show CDR1 as SGDLS and CDR2 as YYNGEE. Trimming cost V 0 bases and J 7 bases; bases outside gene matches: 10. The CDR3 sequence: CASSVEWTSGVRGTQYF. The CDR3 DNA reads as TGTGCCAGCAGCGTAGAGTGGACTAGCGGGGTCAGGGGGACCCAGTACTTC.

This clonotype appeared a few times. The V call is TRBV15, the J call TRBJ2-7; D perhaps matches TRBD1 (6 bases). V lost 1 base, J lost 0 bases, and 7 bases lay in between. From germline, CDR1 is LNHNV and CDR2 YYDKDF (reference sequence). The CDR3 is 14 residues long. The CDR3, as DNA: TGTGCCACCAGCAGAGCAGGGGTCTCCTACGAGCAGTACTTC. Translating gives CATSRAGVSYEQYF.

This clonotype has a count of ten or more. This chain links TRBV7-2 with TRBJ2-1; 8 bases align to TRBD2. The V and J ends lost 5 bases and 2 bases, in that order; junction bases with no gene match: 5. Germline-derived CDR1 and CDR2 are SGHTA and FQGNSA. CDR3 length: 15 residues. This CDR3 reads CASSPGLDPYNEQFF. The CDR3 DNA sequence: TGTGCCAGCAGCCCGGGACTAGATCCCTACAATGAGCAGTTCTTC.

The V gene is TRBV12-3 or TRBV12-4, the J gene TRBJ2-2, with TRBD1 matching 9 bases. V trimming: 6 bases; J trimming: 6 bases; junction bases outside the gene matches: 8. The CDR3 loop spans 15 amino acids. CDR3 coding DNA: TGTGCCAGCAGCCTTACAGGGGGCCCCGCCGGGGAGCTGTTTTTT. This encodes CASSLTGGPAGELFF.

Notes on this clonotype: Since a much larger clone is just one base distant, this may be a read error. The chain couples TRBV5-6 to TRBJ2-1; D may correspond to TRBD1 or TRBD2 (7 bases each). Gene TRBJ2-7 matches the end of the DNA better, so the J call may be wrong. Germline lookup yields CDR1 SGHDT and CDR2 YYEEEE. CDR3 length: 15 amino acids. The CDR3 here is CASSLLPGGDNEQYF. As DNA, the CDR3 is TGTGCCAGCAGCTTGTTACCAGGGGGGGACAATGAGCAGTACTTC.